Listed below are T cell receptor beta chains from one sample, sequenced in a study of control samples from healthy donors and cancer patients. Generated by immunoSEQ multiplex PCR, the TCRdb table keeps only in-frame clones and is missing some. The table lists about 160,000 clones, around nine tenths of them singletons, with approximately 0.7% in the top ten. Material for sequencing was blood. The receptors come from a woman aged 25 to 39 in good health. CDR3s include the opening cysteine and the closing phenylalanine or tryptophan.

TRBJ2-5 | 15 | TRBV10-3 | CAISESGPLRETQYF
TRBJ2-2 | 12 | TRBV6-5 | CASSRVRGELFF
TRBJ1-6 | 15 | TRBV16 | CASSQSLLGDSPLHF
TRBJ1-5 | 11 | TRBV28 | CASSEKQPQHF
TRBJ1-1 | 16 | TRBV5-4 | CASSLAGGGGKSSAFF
TRBJ2-7 | 14 | TRBV11-2 | CASSLEGGAGEQYF
TRBJ2-3 | 15 | TRBV19 | CASTLGGPRADTQYF
TRBJ2-3 | 15 | TRBV19 | CASSGPGGPPDTQYF
TRBJ2-7 | 15 | TRBV9 | CASSVGVSGAYEQYF
TRBJ1-3 | 15 | TRBV2 | CAGEAGGISGNTIYF
TRBJ1-2 | 15 | TRBV4-3 | CASSQRSGQGRGYTF
TRBJ2-2 | 18 | TRBV5-4 | CASSSGTSGAPSTGELFF
TRBJ1-1 | 14 | TRBV14 | CASSVIGHGTEAFF
TRBJ2-3 | 16 | TRBV6-5 | CASSYGHEGDTDAQYF
TRBJ2-7 | 15 | TRBV5-6 | CASSFSKDRWIEQYF
TRBJ1-6 | 14 | TRBV30 | CAWSAGTGYSPLHF
TRBJ2-7 | 16 | TRBV6-5 | CASSYLVSDRRRRQYF
TRBJ2-7 | 15 | TRBV6-1 | CASSEARRGGFEQYF
TRBJ2-5 | 13 | TRBV29-1 | CSLQEVNQETQYF
TRBJ1-1 | 15 | TRBV5-1 | CASSSDGWIVGGAFF
TRBJ1-2 | 16 | TRBV27 | CASSFPGQQGFVGYTF
TRBJ2-3 | 16 | TRBV4-1 | CASSSRGVAGTDTQYF
TRBJ2-2 | 14 | TRBV9 | CASSPASNTGELFF